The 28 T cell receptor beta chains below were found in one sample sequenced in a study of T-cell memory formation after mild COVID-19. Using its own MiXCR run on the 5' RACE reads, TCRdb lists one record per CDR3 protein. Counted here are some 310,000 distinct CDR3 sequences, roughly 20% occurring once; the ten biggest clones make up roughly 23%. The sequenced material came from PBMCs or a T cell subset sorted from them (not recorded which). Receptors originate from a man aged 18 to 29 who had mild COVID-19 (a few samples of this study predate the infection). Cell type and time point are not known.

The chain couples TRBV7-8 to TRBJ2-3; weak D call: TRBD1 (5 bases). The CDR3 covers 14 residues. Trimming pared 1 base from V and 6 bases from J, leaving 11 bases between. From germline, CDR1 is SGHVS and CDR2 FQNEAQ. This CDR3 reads CASSLGRDEDTQYF. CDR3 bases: TGTGCCAGCAGCTTAGGCAGGGATGAGGATACGCAGTATTTT. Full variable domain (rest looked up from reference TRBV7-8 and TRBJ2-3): GAGVSQSPRYKVAKRGQDVALRCDPISGHVSLFWYQQALGQGPEFLTYFQNEAQLDKSGLPSDRFFAERPEGSVSTLKIQRTQQEDSAVYLCASSLGRDEDTQYFGPGTRLTVL.

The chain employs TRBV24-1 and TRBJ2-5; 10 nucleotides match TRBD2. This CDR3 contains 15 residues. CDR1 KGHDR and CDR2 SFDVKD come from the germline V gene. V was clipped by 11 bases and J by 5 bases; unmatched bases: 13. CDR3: CASSVASGGDETQYF. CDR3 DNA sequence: TGTGCCAGCTCCGTGGCTAGCGGGGGAGATGAGACCCAGTACTTC.

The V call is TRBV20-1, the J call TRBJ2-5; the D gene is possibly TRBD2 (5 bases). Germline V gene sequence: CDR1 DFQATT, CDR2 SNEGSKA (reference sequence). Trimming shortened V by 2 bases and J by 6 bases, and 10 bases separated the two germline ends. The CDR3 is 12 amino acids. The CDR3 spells CSARPFGKTQYF. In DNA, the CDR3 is TGCAGTGCTAGACCGTTCGGGAAGACCCAGTACTTC.

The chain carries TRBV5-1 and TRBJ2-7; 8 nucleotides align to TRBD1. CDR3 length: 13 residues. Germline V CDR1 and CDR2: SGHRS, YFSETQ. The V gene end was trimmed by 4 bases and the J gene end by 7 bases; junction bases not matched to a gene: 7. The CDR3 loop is CASSPTGDGEQYF. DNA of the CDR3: TGCGCCAGCAGCCCGACAGGGGACGGTGAGCAGTACTTC.

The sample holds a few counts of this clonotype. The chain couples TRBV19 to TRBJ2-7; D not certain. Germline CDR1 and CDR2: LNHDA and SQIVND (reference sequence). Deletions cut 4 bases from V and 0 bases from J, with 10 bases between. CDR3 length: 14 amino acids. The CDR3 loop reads CASSTTLSSYEQYF. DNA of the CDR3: TGTGCCAGTAGTACCACCCTGAGCTCCTACGAGCAGTACTTC.

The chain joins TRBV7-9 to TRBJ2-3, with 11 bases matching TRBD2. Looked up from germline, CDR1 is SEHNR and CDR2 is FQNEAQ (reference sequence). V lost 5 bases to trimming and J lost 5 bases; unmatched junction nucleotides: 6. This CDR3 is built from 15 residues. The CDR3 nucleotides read TGTGCCAGCAGCCACGGGACTAGCGGCCGAGATACGCAGTATTTT. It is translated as CASSHGTSGRDTQYF.

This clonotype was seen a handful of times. The CDR3: CASSPSLLNEQFF. CDR3 DNA: TGTGCCAGCAGCCCTTCCCTCTTGAATGAGCAGTTCTTC. J is TRBJ2-1 and V is TRBV7-8; no definite D call. The CDR3 is 13 amino acids. Looked up from germline, CDR1 is SGHVS and CDR2 is FQNEAQ. V lost 5 bases and J lost 7, with 12 bases in between.

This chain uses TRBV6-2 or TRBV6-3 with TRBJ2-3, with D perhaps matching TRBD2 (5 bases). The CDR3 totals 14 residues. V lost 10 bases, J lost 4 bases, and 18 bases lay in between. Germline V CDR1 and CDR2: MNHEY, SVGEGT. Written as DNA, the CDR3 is TGTGCCACCACCAACCAGGCGGGCGCAGATACGCAGTATTTT. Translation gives CATTNQAGADTQYF.

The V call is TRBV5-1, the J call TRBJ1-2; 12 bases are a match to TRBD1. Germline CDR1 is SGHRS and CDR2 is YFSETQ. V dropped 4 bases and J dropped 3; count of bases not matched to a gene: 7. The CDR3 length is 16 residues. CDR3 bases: TGCGCCAGCAGCCTAACCGGGACAGGGGGCCACTATGGCTACACCTTC. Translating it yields CASSLTGTGGHYGYTF.

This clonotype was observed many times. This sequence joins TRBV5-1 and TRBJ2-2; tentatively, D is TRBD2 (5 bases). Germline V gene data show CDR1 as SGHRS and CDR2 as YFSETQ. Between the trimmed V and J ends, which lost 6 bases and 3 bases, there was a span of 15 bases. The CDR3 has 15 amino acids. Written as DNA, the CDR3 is TGCGCCAGCAATGATTTGGTGGAGGACACCGGGGAGCTGTTTTTT. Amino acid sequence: CASNDLVEDTGELFF.

The CDR3 coding sequence is TGTGCCAGCAGCGAAGGACAGACCAATCAGCCCCAGCATTTT. Protein sequence: CASSEGQTNQPQHF. The chain uses TRBV11-2 and TRBJ1-5, with D perhaps matching TRBD1 (6 bases). The CDR3 spans 14 residues. Germline assignment: CDR1 SGHAT and CDR2 FQNNGV. Trimming removed 5 bases from V and 3 bases from J, with 11 bases in between. The full variable domain, rest sourced from reference TRBV11-2 and TRBJ1-5, is EAGVAQSPRYKIIEKRQSVAFWCNPISGHATLYWYQQILGQGPKLLIQFQNNGVVDDSQLPKDRFSAERLKGVDSTLKIQPAKLEDSAVYLCASSEGQTNQPQHFGDGTRLSIL.

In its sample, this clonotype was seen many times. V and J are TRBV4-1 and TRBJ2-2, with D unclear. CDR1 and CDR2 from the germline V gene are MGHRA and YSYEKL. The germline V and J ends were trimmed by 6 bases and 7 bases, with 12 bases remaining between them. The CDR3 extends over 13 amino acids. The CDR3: CASRPDSYGELFF. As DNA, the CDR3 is TGCGCCAGCAGACCAGACTCCTACGGGGAGCTGTTTTTT.

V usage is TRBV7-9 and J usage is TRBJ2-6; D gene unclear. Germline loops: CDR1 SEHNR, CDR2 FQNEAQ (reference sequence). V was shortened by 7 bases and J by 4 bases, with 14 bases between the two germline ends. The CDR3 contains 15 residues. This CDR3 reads CASTLDVAGANVLTF. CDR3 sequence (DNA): TGTGCCAGCACCCTCGACGTGGCGGGGGCCAACGTCCTGACTTTC.

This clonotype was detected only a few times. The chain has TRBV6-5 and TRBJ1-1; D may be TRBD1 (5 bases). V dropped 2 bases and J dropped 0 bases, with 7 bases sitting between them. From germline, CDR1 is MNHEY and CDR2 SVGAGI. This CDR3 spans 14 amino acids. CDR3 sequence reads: CASSYEGVNTEAFF. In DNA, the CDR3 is TGTGCCAGCAGTTACGAAGGGGTGAACACTGAAGCTTTCTTT.

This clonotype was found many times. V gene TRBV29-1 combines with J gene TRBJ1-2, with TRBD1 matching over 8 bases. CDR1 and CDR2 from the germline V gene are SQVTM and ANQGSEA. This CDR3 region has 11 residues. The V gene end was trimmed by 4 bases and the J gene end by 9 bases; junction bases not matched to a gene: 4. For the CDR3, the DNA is TGCAGCGTTGGCCGGGACAGGCGCTACACCTTC. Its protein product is CSVGRDRRYTF.

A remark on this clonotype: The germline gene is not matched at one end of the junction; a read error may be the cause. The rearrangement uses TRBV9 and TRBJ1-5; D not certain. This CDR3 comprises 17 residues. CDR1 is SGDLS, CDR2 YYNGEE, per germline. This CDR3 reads CASSASSREGSNQPKHF. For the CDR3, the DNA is TGTGCCAGCAGCGCCAGTTCCCGGGAGGGTAGCAATCAGCCCAAGCATTTT.

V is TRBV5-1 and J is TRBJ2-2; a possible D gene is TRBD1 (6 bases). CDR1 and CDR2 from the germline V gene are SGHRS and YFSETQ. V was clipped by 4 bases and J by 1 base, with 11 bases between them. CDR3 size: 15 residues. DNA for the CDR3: TGCGCCAGCAGCAACCACAGGGTGAACACCGGGGAGCTGTTTTTT. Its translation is CASSNHRVNTGELFF.

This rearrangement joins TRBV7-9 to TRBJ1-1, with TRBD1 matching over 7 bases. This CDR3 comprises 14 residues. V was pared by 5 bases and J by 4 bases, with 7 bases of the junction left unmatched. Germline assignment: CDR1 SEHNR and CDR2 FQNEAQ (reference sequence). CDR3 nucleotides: TGTGCCAGCAGCGCTCAGGGGGGAGTCACTGAAGCTTTCTTT. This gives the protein CASSAQGGVTEAFF.

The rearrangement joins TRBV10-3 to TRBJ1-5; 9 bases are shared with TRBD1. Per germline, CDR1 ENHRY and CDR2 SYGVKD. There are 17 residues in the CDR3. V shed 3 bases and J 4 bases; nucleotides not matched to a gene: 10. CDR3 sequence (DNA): TGTGCCATCAGTGAAACAGGGGGCACGAATCTAAATCAGCCCCAGCATTTT. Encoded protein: CAISETGGTNLNQPQHF.

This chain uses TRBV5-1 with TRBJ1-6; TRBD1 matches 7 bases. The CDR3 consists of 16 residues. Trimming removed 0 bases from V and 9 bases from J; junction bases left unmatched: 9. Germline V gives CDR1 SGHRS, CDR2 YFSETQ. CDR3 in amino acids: CASSLGQGGASSPLHF. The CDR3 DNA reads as TGCGCCAGCAGCTTGGGGCAAGGGGGCGCGTCTTCACCCCTCCACTTT.

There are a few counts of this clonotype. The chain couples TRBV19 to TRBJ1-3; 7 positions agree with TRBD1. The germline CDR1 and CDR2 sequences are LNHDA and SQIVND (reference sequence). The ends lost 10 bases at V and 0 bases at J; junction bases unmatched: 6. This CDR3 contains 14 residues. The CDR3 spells CATKDRRSGNTIYF. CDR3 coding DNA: TGTGCCACCAAGGACAGGCGCTCTGGAAACACCATATATTTT.

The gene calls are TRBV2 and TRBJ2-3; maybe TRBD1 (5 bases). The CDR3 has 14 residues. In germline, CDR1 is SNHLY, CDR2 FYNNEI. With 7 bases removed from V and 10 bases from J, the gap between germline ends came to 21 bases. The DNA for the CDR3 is TGTGCCAGCACAGGGTCAGTTCAAACTCTTCCGCAGTATTTT. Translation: CASTGSVQTLPQYF.

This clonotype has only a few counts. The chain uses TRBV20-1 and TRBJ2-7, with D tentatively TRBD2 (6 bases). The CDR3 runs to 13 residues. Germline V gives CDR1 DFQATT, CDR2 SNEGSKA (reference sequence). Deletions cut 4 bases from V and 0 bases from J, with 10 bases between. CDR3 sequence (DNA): TGCAGTGCTAAAGGGGAGGTCTCCTACGAGCAGTACTTC. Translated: CSAKGEVSYEQYF.

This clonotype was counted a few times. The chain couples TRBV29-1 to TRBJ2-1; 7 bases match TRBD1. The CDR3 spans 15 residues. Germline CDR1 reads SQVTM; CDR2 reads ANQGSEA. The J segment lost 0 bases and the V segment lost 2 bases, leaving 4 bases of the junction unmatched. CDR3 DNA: TGCAGCGTTGAATCCCGGGACAGCTCCTACAATGAGCAGTTCTTC. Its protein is CSVESRDSSYNEQFF.

The CDR3 loop reads CASSSTIRDTGELFF. The CDR3 coding sequence is TGTGCCAGCAGCTCCACCATCAGAGACACCGGGGAGCTGTTTTTT. The chain recombines TRBV7-2 with TRBJ2-2, with D unclear. This CDR3 comprises 15 residues. Trimming pared 4 bases from V and 3 bases from J, leaving 12 bases between. Germline V gives CDR1 SGHTA, CDR2 FQGNSA.

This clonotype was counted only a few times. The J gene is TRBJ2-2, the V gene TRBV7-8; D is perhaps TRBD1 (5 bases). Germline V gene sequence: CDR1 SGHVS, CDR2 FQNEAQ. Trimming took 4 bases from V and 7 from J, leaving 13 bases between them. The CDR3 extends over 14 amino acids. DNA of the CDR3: TGTGCCAGCAGCTCAGGGTTATTCGGCGGGGAGCTGTTTTTT. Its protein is CASSSGLFGGELFF.

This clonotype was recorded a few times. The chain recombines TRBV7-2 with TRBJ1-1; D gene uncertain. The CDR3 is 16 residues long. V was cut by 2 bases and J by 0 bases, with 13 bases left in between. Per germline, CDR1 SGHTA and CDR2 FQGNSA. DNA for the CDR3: TGTGCCAGCAGCTTACCCCATGACGGATTGAACACTGAAGCTTTCTTT. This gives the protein CASSLPHDGLNTEAFF.

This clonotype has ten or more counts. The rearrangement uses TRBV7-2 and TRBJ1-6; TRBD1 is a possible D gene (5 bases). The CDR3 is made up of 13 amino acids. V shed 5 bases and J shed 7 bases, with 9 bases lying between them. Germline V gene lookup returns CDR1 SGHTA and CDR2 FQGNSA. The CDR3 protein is CASSPAGNSPLHF. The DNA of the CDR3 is TGTGCCAGCAGCCCAGCAGGGAATTCACCCCTCCACTTT.